These 27 T cell receptor beta chains share one sample of origin, sequenced in a study of T cells in Graves' hyperthyroidism and ophthalmopathy. From RNA transcripts, TCR beta CDR3 regions were amplified. The HTBI primer set served for first-round RT-PCR of the TCR CDR3. MiXCR was run by TCRdb on the multiplex PCR reads, yielding one entry per CDR3 protein. The data hold fewer than 700,000 distinct CDR3 sequences, with 15% to 20% observed a single time. The sequenced sample consisted of blood. These receptors were taken from a woman aged 30 to 39 with Graves' hyperthyroidism.

On this clonotype itself: It may be a read error: a sequence one base away is much more abundant. In DNA, the CDR3 is TGTGCCAGCAGTGAGTTCCCACACAATGAGCAGTACTTC. It translates to CASSEFPHNEQYF. The rearrangement links TRBV25-1 to TRBJ2-1; D is unresolved. The DNA end lines up better with TRBJ2-7; the J call may be wrong. Looked up from germline, CDR1 is MGHDK and CDR2 is SYGVNS. The CDR3 extends over 13 amino acids.

This clonotype was observed many times. J is TRBJ2-6 and V is TRBV6-4, with a weak D call TRBD2 (5 bases). CDR1 is MRHNA and CDR2 is SNTAGT in the germline V gene. V was trimmed by 2 bases and J by 0 bases, leaving 8 bases between them. The CDR3 totals 16 residues. The CDR3 here is CASSDGSLSGANVLTF. The CDR3 DNA follows: TGTGCCAGCAGTGACGGGAGCCTCTCTGGGGCCAACGTCCTGACTTTC.

This clonotype occurred a few times. The CDR3 region is CATSRDQTYGGELFF. The CDR3 bases are TGTGCCACCAGCAGAGATCAGACCTATGGCGGGGAGCTGTTTTTT. This sequence joins TRBV15 and TRBJ2-2; D uncertain. The V end was cut by 0 bases, the J end by 7 bases, with 12 bases between. Germline V gene data show CDR1 as LNHNV and CDR2 as YYDKDF (reference sequence). This CDR3 has 15 amino acids.

This clonotype was found many times. This chain connects TRBV7-9 to TRBJ2-1; D unresolved. The CDR3 loop spans 15 amino acids. Trimming left V 8 bases short and J 0 bases short, with 14 bases between. Germline values: CDR1 SEHNR, CDR2 FQNEAQ (reference sequence). The CDR3 here is CASLTRDASYNEQFF. CDR3 coding DNA: TGTGCCAGCCTTACTCGCGACGCCTCCTACAATGAGCAGTTCTTC. Variable domain in full (rest from reference TRBV7-9 and TRBJ2-1): DTGVSQNPRHKITKRGQNVTFRCDPISEHNRLYWYRQTLGQGPEFLTYFQNEAQLEKSRLLSDRFSAERPKGSFSTLEIQRTEQGDSAMYLCASLTRDASYNEQFFGPGTRLTVL.

The rearrangement joins TRBV7-9 to TRBJ2-1; TRBD1 is a possible D gene (6 bases). Deletions cut 5 bases from V and 2 bases from J, with 10 bases between. The CDR3 consists of 14 residues. The germline CDR1 and CDR2 sequences are SEHNR and FQNEAQ (reference sequence). CDR3 region: CASSPWTAYNEQFF. The CDR3 region has the DNA TGTGCCAGCAGCCCGTGGACAGCCTACAATGAGCAGTTCTTC. Complete variable domain (other parts from reference TRBV7-9 and TRBJ2-1): DTGVSQNPRHKITKRGQNVTFRCDPISEHNRLYWYRQTLGQGPEFLTYFQNEAQLEKSRLLSDRFSAERPKGSFSTLEIQRTEQGDSAMYLCASSPWTAYNEQFFGPGTRLTVL.

This clonotype was seen only a few times. The chain recombines TRBV5-1 with TRBJ2-7; possibly TRBD2 for D (6 bases). The length of the CDR3 is 17 residues. Germline-derived CDR1 and CDR2 are SGHRS and YFSETQ. V dropped 1 base and J dropped 3 bases, with 20 bases sitting between them. The DNA for the CDR3 is TGCGCCAGCAGCTTGTATGCCGGGAGTAGATCTGGCTACGAGCAGTACTTC. This translates into CASSLYAGSRSGYEQYF.

This clonotype was seen at least ten times. The rearrangement joins TRBV12-3 or TRBV12-4 to TRBJ2-1; 7 bases line up with TRBD2. Trimming removed 3 bases from V and 8 bases from J; junction bases left unmatched: 7. CDR3 length: 14 amino acids. The CDR3 DNA sequence: TGTGCCAGCAGTTTTAGTGGGAGGGGCGATGAGCAGTTCTTC. As protein: CASSFSGRGDEQFF.

The table lists this clonotype with many counts. The chain recombines TRBV30 with TRBJ2-1; 11 bases are shared with TRBD2. Germline assignment: CDR1 GTSNPN and CDR2 SVGIG (reference sequence). J was trimmed by 2 bases and V by 0 bases; bases with no gene match: 9. The CDR3 extends over 18 amino acids. The CDR3 is CAWSVRLAGGTAYNEQFF. The CDR3 nucleotides are TGTGCCTGGAGTGTTCGGCTAGCGGGAGGTACGGCCTACAATGAGCAGTTCTTC.

The J gene is TRBJ2-7, the V gene TRBV20-1, with 7 nucleotides matching TRBD1. The ends lost 5 bases at V and 3 bases at J; junction bases unmatched: 4. CDR1 DFQATT and CDR2 SNEGSKA come from the germline V gene (reference sequence). The CDR3 length is 12 residues. CDR3 coding DNA: TGCAGTGCTGAAGGGGGCGGCTACGAGCAGTACTTC. The encoded protein is CSAEGGGYEQYF.

The genes are TRBV19 and TRBJ1-5; 8 bases map to TRBD1. Trimming removed 3 bases from V and 7 bases from J; junction bases left unmatched: 5. The germline gives CDR1 LNHDA, CDR2 SQIVND (reference sequence). There are 14 residues in the CDR3. The CDR3 loop reads CASSIQGANQPQHF. The CDR3 DNA reads TGTGCCAGTAGTATCCAGGGGGCAAACCAGCCCCAGCATTTT. Complete variable domain (other parts from reference TRBV19 and TRBJ1-5): DGGITQSPKYLFRKEGQNVTLSCEQNLNHDAMYWYRQDPGQGLRLIYYSQIVNDFQKGDIAEGYSVSREKKESFPLTVTSAQKNPTAFYLCASSIQGANQPQHFGDGTRLSIL.

This clonotype was found a few times. V and J are TRBV11-1 and TRBJ2-1; a weak D match, TRBD2 (6 bases). The CDR3 extends over 17 amino acids. Trimming took 5 bases from V and 7 from J, leaving 24 bases between them. Germline loops: CDR1 SGHAT, CDR2 FQDESV (reference sequence). The CDR3 nucleotides read TGTGCCAGCAGCCCATCAAATTGGTGGGAGGAGGAAAATGAGCAGTTCTTC. Its translation is CASSPSNWWEEENEQFF. The variable domain in full, with the rest retrieved from reference TRBV11-1 and TRBJ2-1, is EAEVAQSPRYKITEKSQAVAFWCDPISGHATLYWYRQILGQGPELLVQFQDESVVDDSQLPKDRFSAERLKGVDSTLKIQPAELGDSAMYLCASSPSNWWEEENEQFFGPGTRLTVL.

The V call is TRBV28, the J call TRBJ2-1; 14 nucleotides line up with TRBD2. Germline CDR1 MDHEN, CDR2 SYDVKM. The CDR3 consists of 16 residues. V dropped 6 bases and J dropped 6; count of bases not matched to a gene: 7. This CDR3 reads CASSPGGLAGVNEQFF. In DNA form, the CDR3 reads TGTGCCAGCAGCCCCGGGGGACTAGCGGGAGTCAATGAGCAGTTCTTC.

This clonotype was picked up many times. J is TRBJ2-7 and V is TRBV7-2; D is unclear. CDR1 is SGHTA and CDR2 is FQGNSA in the germline V gene. The germline V and J ends were trimmed by 3 bases and 3 bases, with 9 bases remaining between them. This CDR3 has 13 residues. CDR3 in amino acids: CASSLSDFYEQYF. Here the CDR3 DNA reads TGTGCCAGCAGCTTGTCGGATTTCTACGAGCAGTACTTC.

The gene calls are TRBV20-1 and TRBJ2-3, with 13 positions matching TRBD2. V trimming: 7 bases; J trimming: 8 bases; junction bases outside the gene matches: 12. Germline CDR1 reads DFQATT; CDR2 reads SNEGSKA (reference sequence). The CDR3 contains 15 residues. The CDR3 DNA is TGCAGTGGGAGACTAGCGGGAGGCCTCGGAGCTACGCAGTATTTT. Translated, it gives CSGRLAGGLGATQYF.

This clonotype was seen at least ten times. The CDR3 sequence is CASSDQLGFSNEQYF. The CDR3 coding sequence is TGTGCCAGCAGTGATCAACTAGGTTTTTCTAACGAGCAGTACTTC. The rearrangement uses TRBV2 and TRBJ2-7; D is perhaps TRBD2 (5 bases). The germline gives CDR1 SNHLY, CDR2 FYNNEI. The V and J ends lost 3 bases and 5 bases respectively, with 17 bases between them. This CDR3 has 15 residues.

This clonotype was seen repeatedly, ten times or more. V usage is TRBV15 and J usage is TRBJ1-5, with 7 nucleotides matching TRBD1. CDR1 is LNHNV, CDR2 YYDKDF, per germline (reference sequence). CDR3 length equals 14 residues. V trimming: 5 bases; J trimming: 2 bases; junction bases outside the gene matches: 3. The DNA for the CDR3 is TGTGCCACCAGCCCCACAGGGGGCAATCAGCCCCAGCATTTT. Translated, it gives CATSPTGGNQPQHF.

This clonotype was picked up many times. This chain connects TRBV2 to TRBJ2-5, with 12 bases fitting TRBD2. The trim removed 8 bases at V and 5 bases at J, leaving 12 bases unmatched. CDR1 is SNHLY, CDR2 FYNNEI, per germline. There are 16 residues in the CDR3. CDR3 DNA: TGTGCCAGCTCGGTCCTAGCGGGAGGGGTGGGTGAGACCCAGTACTTC. As protein: CASSVLAGGVGETQYF.

This clonotype was found once. A much more abundant neighbour one base away suggests this may be a read error. The CDR3 DNA sequence: TGTGCCAGCAGTTCCCCTGCGGGAGGGCCTCTCTCCTACAATGAGCAGTTCTTC. Amino acids: CASSSPAGGPLSYNEQFF. The chain is built from TRBV12-3 or TRBV12-4 and TRBJ2-1, with TRBD2 matching 9 bases. This CDR3 is 18 amino acids long. The ends lost 4 bases at V and 0 bases at J; junction bases unmatched: 10.

This clonotype was counted between two and nine times. The chain is built from TRBV4-2 and TRBJ2-7, with D maybe TRBD2 (5 bases). The CDR3 sequence is 14 residues long. CDR1 and CDR2 from the germline V gene are LGHNA and YNFKEQ. Trimming left V 0 bases short and J 7 bases short, with 13 bases between. The DNA of the CDR3 is TGTGCCAGCAGCCAAGATCGCAATCCGGGGGAGCAGTACTTC. It codes for CASSQDRNPGEQYF.

This clonotype has ten or more counts. This sequence joins TRBV7-2 and TRBJ2-7; perhaps D is TRBD1 or TRBD2 (5 bases each). V dropped 5 bases and J dropped 7 bases, with 15 bases sitting between them. This CDR3 has 13 amino acids. Germline values: CDR1 SGHTA, CDR2 FQGNSA. The CDR3: CASSLFEGNEQYF. Written as DNA, the CDR3 is TGTGCCAGCAGCCTTTTCGAGGGGAATGAGCAGTACTTC.

The V and J genes are TRBV5-6 and TRBJ1-1, with TRBD1 identical over 7 bases. The CDR3 runs to 17 residues. J gave up 3 bases and V 2 bases, and 13 bases lay outside the gene matches. Germline CDR1 reads SGHDT; CDR2 reads YYEEEE. Written as DNA, the CDR3 is TGTGCCAGCAGCTTCGGCAGGGGGTTGGCGGTTCACACTGAAGCTTTCTTT. Its translation is CASSFGRGLAVHTEAFF.

This clonotype showed up just a few times. This sequence joins TRBV7-9 and TRBJ2-7; possibly TRBD2 for D (7 bases). The CDR3 is 15 amino acids. Germline V gene data show CDR1 as SEHNR and CDR2 as FQNEAQ (reference sequence). Trimming pared 5 bases from V and 3 bases from J, leaving 17 bases between. CDR3 region: CASSPQGTTHYEQYF. DNA of the CDR3: TGTGCCAGCAGCCCCCAGGGGACTACTCACTACGAGCAGTACTTC.

This clonotype was seen repeatedly, ten times or more. The V call is TRBV27, the J call TRBJ2-7; a weak D match, TRBD2 (6 bases). Looked up from germline, CDR1 is MNHEY and CDR2 is SMNVEV (reference sequence). V lost 6 bases to trimming and J lost 0 bases, with 15 bases between them. The CDR3 loop spans 15 amino acids. CDR3 region: CASSLMWRGSYEQYF. The CDR3, as DNA: TGTGCCAGCAGCCTCATGTGGCGGGGCTCCTACGAGCAGTACTTC.

This clonotype has ten or more counts. V and J are TRBV28 and TRBJ2-1; 9 nucleotides align to TRBD2. CDR1 is MDHEN, CDR2 SYDVKM, per germline. The CDR3 runs 15 residues. With V trimmed by 5 bases and J by 2 bases, 4 bases remained unmatched. CDR3 amino acids: CASSPSGVPYNEQFF. The CDR3, as DNA: TGTGCCAGCAGTCCTAGCGGGGTCCCCTACAATGAGCAGTTCTTC.

This clonotype has at least ten counts. The chain employs TRBV2 and TRBJ2-5, with 13 bases matching TRBD2. V was pared by 5 bases and J by 1 base, with 4 bases of the junction left unmatched. The CDR3 consists of 16 residues. CDR1 is SNHLY and CDR2 is FYNNEI in the germline V gene. As DNA, the CDR3 is TGTGCCAGCAGTCCGACTAGCGGGAGGACCCAAGAGACCCAGTACTTC. Residues: CASSPTSGRTQETQYF.

This clonotype appeared many times. The chain couples TRBV28 to TRBJ2-4; perhaps D is TRBD1 or TRBD2 (5 bases each). Trimming took 3 bases from V and 2 from J, leaving 14 bases between them. This CDR3 comprises 16 residues. Germline V gives CDR1 MDHEN, CDR2 SYDVKM. CDR3 coding DNA: TGTGCCAGCAGTTTCATCCGGGACGCTACCAAAAACATTCAGTACTTC. Translating it yields CASSFIRDATKNIQYF.

This clonotype came up many times. The J gene is TRBJ2-7, the V gene TRBV27; 12 nucleotides match TRBD1. The length of the CDR3 is 18 residues. Germline V gene lookup returns CDR1 MNHEY and CDR2 SMNVEV (reference sequence). V was pared by 4 bases and J by 7 bases, with 17 bases of the junction left unmatched. The CDR3, as DNA: TGTGCCAGCAGTTCGAAATTCCGGGACAGGGGGCCGCCGGGGGAGCAGTACTTC. It yields the protein CASSSKFRDRGPPGEQYF.